This T cell receptor beta chain came from a study of blood T cell repertoires in COVID-19. Sequencing used immunoSEQ multiplex PCR; TCRdb keeps in-frame clones, though not all of them. The table shows about 220,000 clones, with about four fifths occurring only once. CDR1 and CDR2 from the germline V gene are MGHRA and YSYEKL. V lost 4 bases to trimming and J lost 4 bases; unmatched junction nucleotides: 3. This CDR3 has 14 amino acids. This chain uses TRBV4-1 with TRBJ1-5; 8 positions agree with TRBD1. The specimen was PBMCs or T cells enriched from blood (not recorded which). This receptor was identified in a woman aged 45-59 years who had been exposed to COVID-19. The DNA for the CDR3 is TGCGCCAGCAGCCCGCAGGGGGCTAATCAGCCCCAGCATTTT. Amino acids: CASSPQGANQPQHF.